One and the same sample provided the 32 T cell receptor beta chains below, sequenced in a study of blood T cell repertoires in COVID-19. This table comes from immunoSEQ multiplex PCR, and its TCRdb copy is limited to in-frame clones, with some not included. This table has over 200,000 clones, over 75% appearing once. The specimen was peripheral blood. The receptors stem from a woman in her 30s with acute or convalescent COVID-19.

The V and J genes are TRBV7-8 and TRBJ2-1, with TRBD1 matching 10 bases. This CDR3 is 15 amino acids long. J gave up 4 bases and V 4 bases, and 4 bases lay outside the gene matches. CDR1 SGHVS and CDR2 FQNEAQ come from the germline V gene. CDR3 sequence (DNA): TGTGCCAGCAGCTCCCCGGGACAGGGGTACAATGAGCAGTTCTTC. Translating gives CASSSPGQGYNEQFF. Based on the CDR3 plus reference TRBV7-8 and TRBJ2-1, the full variable domain is GAGVSQSPRYKVAKRGQDVALRCDPISGHVSLFWYQQALGQGPEFLTYFQNEAQLDKSGLPSDRFFAERPEGSVSTLKIQRTQQEDSAVYLCASSSPGQGYNEQFFGPGTRLTVL.

V and J are TRBV29-1 and TRBJ2-7, with 7 bases matching TRBD1. The trim removed 6 bases at V and 2 bases at J, leaving 4 bases unmatched. Germline assignment: CDR1 SQVTM and CDR2 ANQGSEA. The CDR3 extends over 12 amino acids. The CDR3, as DNA: TGCAGCGTGGGACAGCGAACCTACGAGCAGTACTTC. This codes for CSVGQRTYEQYF.

V and J are TRBV6-5 and TRBJ1-3, with D unclear. Trimming removed 4 bases at V and 0 bases at J, with 4 bases between. The germline CDR1 and CDR2 sequences are MNHEY and SVGAGI. CDR3 length equals 13 residues. The CDR3 nucleotides are TGTGCCAGCAGTTCAGTCTCTGGAAACACCATATATTTT. It is translated as CASSSVSGNTIYF.

The rearrangement links TRBV11-3 to TRBJ2-2; D not resolved. Germline CDR1 SGHNT, CDR2 YENEEA. V lost 7 bases and J 8 bases, leaving 17 bases between the germline ends. The CDR3 covers 14 residues. The CDR3 nucleotides are TGTGCCAGCACTCGTGATCGGTCGGAGGGGGAGCTGTTTTTT. As protein: CASTRDRSEGELFF.

This chain joins TRBV19 and TRBJ1-2, with 7 bases fitting TRBD1. In germline, CDR1 is LNHDA, CDR2 SQIVND (reference sequence). The V segment lost 7 bases and the J segment 4 bases; nucleotides outside the gene matches: 9. The CDR3 spans 14 residues. CDR3 sequence reads: CASTPTGHSYGYTF. The CDR3 bases are TGTGCCAGTACCCCGACAGGGCACTCCTATGGCTACACCTTC.

The gene calls are TRBV2 and TRBJ2-3; D is perhaps TRBD1 (6 bases). This CDR3 spans 15 amino acids. With 0 bases removed from V and 2 bases from J, the gap between germline ends came to 9 bases. Looked up from germline, CDR1 is SNHLY and CDR2 is FYNNEI. The CDR3, as DNA: TGTGCCAGCAGTGAAGCGAAGGGGGTCACAGATACGCAGTATTTT. Translation gives CASSEAKGVTDTQYF.

This rearrangement joins TRBV11-3 to TRBJ1-1, with D unclear. V lost 3 bases to trimming and J lost 1 base, with 6 bases between them. The CDR3 sequence is 13 residues long. Germline CDR1 reads SGHNT; CDR2 reads YENEEA. CDR3: CASSFFQNTEAFF. The CDR3 DNA is TGTGCCAGCAGCTTTTTCCAGAACACTGAAGCTTTCTTT.

The chain carries TRBV3-1 (or the pseudogene TRBV3-2) and TRBJ1-1, with D unclear. Germline V gene data show CDR1 as LGHDT and CDR2 as YNNKEL (reference sequence). The CDR3 is made up of 14 amino acids. V lost 1 base, J lost 0 bases, and 6 bases lay in between. CDR3 sequence reads: CASSQAQMNTEAFF. In DNA, the CDR3 is TGTGCCAGCAGCCAAGCGCAGATGAACACTGAAGCTTTCTTT.

The chain carries TRBV11-3 and TRBJ1-1; D might be TRBD1 (6 bases). Deletions cut 6 bases from V and 5 bases from J, with 10 bases between. CDR3 size: 12 residues. Germline V gene sequence: CDR1 SGHNT, CDR2 YENEEA. Here the CDR3 reads CASRIQGTEAFF. Written as DNA, the CDR3 is TGTGCCAGCAGGATTCAGGGGACTGAAGCTTTCTTT.

The chain recombines TRBV13 with TRBJ2-7; D is undetermined. The CDR3 is 17 residues long. CDR1 and CDR2 from the germline V gene are PRHDT and FYEKMQ (reference sequence). The V end lost 0 bases, the J end lost 0 bases, and 15 bases lay between the germline ends. CDR3: CASSLGPPPSRSYEQYF. CDR3 in DNA: TGTGCCAGCAGCTTAGGACCCCCCCCCAGTCGCTCCTACGAGCAGTACTTC.

The chain combines TRBV7-2 with TRBJ2-7; D is undetermined. The CDR3 sequence is 15 residues long. V lost 1 base and J 3 bases, leaving 13 bases between the germline ends. From germline, CDR1 is SGHTA and CDR2 FQGNSA. CDR3 in amino acids: CASSLVFGRVYEQYF. Written as DNA, the CDR3 is TGTGCCAGCAGCTTAGTTTTCGGTCGGGTCTACGAGCAGTACTTC.

This clone was picked up one time. The chain links TRBV24-1 to TRBJ2-7, with D maybe TRBD2 (5 bases). Germline lookup yields CDR1 KGHDR and CDR2 SFDVKD. The CDR3 extends over 11 amino acids. Between the trimmed V and J ends, which lost 7 bases and 6 bases, there was a span of 9 bases. The DNA of the CDR3 is TGTGCCACCAGCTCGGGAATCGAGCAGTACTTC. Its protein product is CATSSGIEQYF.

This sequence joins TRBV7-9 and TRBJ2-1; a possible D gene is TRBD1 (5 bases). Trimming cost V 0 bases and J 4 bases, with 10 bases left between them. Per germline, CDR1 SEHNR and CDR2 FQNEAQ (reference sequence). The CDR3 extends over 15 amino acids. CDR3 amino acids: CASSLASGNYNEQFF. The CDR3 bases are TGTGCCAGCAGCTTAGCGTCAGGGAATTACAATGAGCAGTTCTTC. Together with reference TRBV7-9 and TRBJ2-1, the CDR3 gives the full variable domain: DTGVSQNPRHKITKRGQNVTFRCDPISEHNRLYWYRQTLGQGPEFLTYFQNEAQLEKSRLLSDRFSAERPKGSFSTLEIQRTEQGDSAMYLCASSLASGNYNEQFFGPGTRLTVL.

The genes are TRBV7-3 and TRBJ2-7, with 8 bases lining up with TRBD2. The CDR3 consists of 15 residues. Germline V gene lookup returns CDR1 SGHTA and CDR2 FQGTGA. V lost 2 bases to trimming and J lost 3 bases; unmatched junction nucleotides: 6. The CDR3 sequence: CASSLLASGFYEQYF. For the CDR3, the DNA is TGTGCCAGCAGCTTACTTGCTAGCGGGTTCTACGAGCAGTACTTC.

This sequence joins TRBV3-1 (or the pseudogene TRBV3-2) and TRBJ2-7; the D gene is possibly TRBD1 (6 bases). Looked up from germline, CDR1 is LGHDT and CDR2 is YNNKEL (reference sequence). Trimming took 2 bases from V and 2 from J, leaving 22 bases between them. The CDR3 sequence is 18 residues long. CDR3 nucleotide sequence: TGTGCCAGCAGCCAATTGCGGGCTCTGCAGGGGATAGCCTACGAGCAGTACTTC. Protein sequence: CASSQLRALQGIAYEQYF.

This chain uses TRBV19 with TRBJ1-2; D is ambiguous. The germline gives CDR1 LNHDA, CDR2 SQIVND (reference sequence). The CDR3 sequence is 13 residues long. Trimming took 6 bases from V and 4 from J, leaving 12 bases between them. CDR3 DNA sequence: TGTGCCAGTAGCCAGGATTTGAGCTATGGCTACACCTTC. This gives the protein CASSQDLSYGYTF. Using reference TRBV19 and TRBJ1-2 for the parts outside the CDR3, the full variable domain is DGGITQSPKYLFRKEGQNVTLSCEQNLNHDAMYWYRQDPGQGLRLIYYSQIVNDFQKGDIAEGYSVSREKKESFPLTVTSAQKNPTAFYLCASSQDLSYGYTFGSGTRLTVV.

The V and J genes are TRBV27 and TRBJ2-2; TRBD2 matches at 7 bases. The germline V gene has CDR1 MNHEY and CDR2 SMNVEV (reference sequence). After removal of 2 bases from V and 0 bases from J, the junction contained 6 bases not matched to a gene. There are 17 residues in the CDR3. As DNA, the CDR3 is TGTGCCAGCAGTTTACCGGGACTACCTACGAACACCGGGGAGCTGTTTTTT. Amino acid sequence: CASSLPGLPTNTGELFF.

CDR3 nucleotides: TGTGCCAGCAGCTTATCATGGGACTTGAACACTGAAGCTTTCTTT. Translating it yields CASSLSWDLNTEAFF. The chain combines TRBV7-9 with TRBJ1-1, with a possible D match to TRBD1 (5 bases). This CDR3 has 15 amino acids. Germline assignment: CDR1 SEHNR and CDR2 FQNEAQ (reference sequence). V lost 2 bases, J lost 0 bases, and 10 bases lay in between.

This clone showed up just a few times. This sequence joins TRBV6-5 and TRBJ1-1; D is ambiguous. Germline lookup yields CDR1 MNHEY and CDR2 SVGAGI. The V gene lost 6 bases and the J gene lost 2 bases, with 10 bases spanning the gap. The CDR3 has 13 amino acids. The CDR3 is CASRERGNTEAFF. The CDR3 coding sequence is TGTGCCAGCAGGGAGCGGGGAAACACTGAAGCTTTCTTT.

The rearrangement links TRBV7-3 to TRBJ2-7; D possibly corresponds to TRBD2 (5 bases). Germline CDR1 reads SGHTA; CDR2 reads FQGTGA. V was shortened by 5 bases and J by 5 bases, with 13 bases between the two germline ends. CDR3 length equals 13 residues. The CDR3 region has the DNA TGTGCCAGCAGCACCAACCGGGGAAACGAGCAGTACTTC. This encodes CASSTNRGNEQYF.

The CDR3 loop reads CAWSPLAGPNEQFF. The CDR3 DNA reads TGTGCCTGGAGTCCACTAGCGGGACCCAATGAGCAGTTCTTC. The chain recombines TRBV30 with TRBJ2-1, with 10 bases fitting TRBD2. After removal of 2 bases from V and 6 bases from J, the junction contained 4 bases not matched to a gene. The germline gives CDR1 GTSNPN, CDR2 SVGIG (reference sequence). The CDR3 loop spans 14 amino acids. The whole variable domain, remainder taken from reference TRBV30 and TRBJ2-1, is SQTIHQWPATLVQPVGSPLSLECTVEGTSNPNLYWYRQAAGRGLQLLFYSVGIGQISSEVPQNLSASRPQDRQFILSSKKLLLSDSGFYLCAWSPLAGPNEQFFGPGTRLTVL.

The chain employs TRBV11-2 and TRBJ2-5, with 8 bases matching TRBD2. Germline trimming cut 5 bases from V and 2 bases from J; bases unmatched to any gene: 10. CDR1 is SGHAT, CDR2 FQNNGV, per germline. This CDR3 region has 16 residues. The CDR3 reads CASSPSLAVTQETQYF. The CDR3, as DNA: TGTGCCAGCAGCCCCTCACTAGCGGTCACACAAGAGACCCAGTACTTC.

The chain links TRBV13 to TRBJ2-3, with 10 bases matching TRBD2. The V segment lost 1 base and the J segment 3 bases; nucleotides outside the gene matches: 1. The CDR3 contains 15 residues. Germline assignment: CDR1 PRHDT and CDR2 FYEKMQ (reference sequence). Here the CDR3 reads CASSLDSGRTDTQYF. As DNA, the CDR3 is TGTGCCAGCAGCTTAGATAGCGGGAGGACAGATACGCAGTATTTT.

V usage is TRBV10-3 and J usage is TRBJ2-2, with 9 bases fitting TRBD1. This CDR3 is built from 16 residues. V was clipped by 6 bases and J by 4 bases; unmatched bases: 9. Germline V lookup: CDR1 ENHRY, CDR2 SYGVKD. CDR3: CAIRGDRARTTGELFF. The CDR3 DNA sequence: TGTGCCATCAGGGGGGACAGGGCGAGGACCACCGGGGAGCTGTTTTTT.

This clone showed up just once. This chain joins TRBV7-9 and TRBJ2-1; maybe TRBD2 (5 bases). CDR3 size: 14 residues. Trimming pared 5 bases from V and 6 bases from J, leaving 14 bases between. Germline CDR1 and CDR2: SEHNR and FQNEAQ (reference sequence). CDR3 DNA sequence: TGTGCCAGCAGCCGAATCGGGATGACCAATGAGCAGTTCTTC. Translating gives CASSRIGMTNEQFF.

The chain has TRBV19 and TRBJ2-1, with TRBD2 matching 11 bases. The V segment lost 3 bases and the J segment 5 bases; nucleotides outside the gene matches: 3. CDR3 length: 15 residues. Germline V lookup: CDR1 LNHDA, CDR2 SQIVND (reference sequence). For the CDR3, the DNA is TGTGCCAGTAGTATTAGCGGGAGGGTCAACAATGAGCAGTTCTTC. Encoded protein: CASSISGRVNNEQFF.

The chain recombines TRBV7-9 with TRBJ2-6; the D gene is possibly TRBD2 (6 bases). The CDR3 sequence is 15 residues long. Germline loops: CDR1 SEHNR, CDR2 FQNEAQ (reference sequence). V dropped 5 bases and J dropped 0 bases, with 8 bases sitting between them. As DNA, the CDR3 is TGTGCCAGCAGCGGGGGGAGCTCTGGGGCCAACGTCCTGACTTTC. Its protein is CASSGGSSGANVLTF.

This clone was seen more than once but under ten times. The rearrangement joins TRBV5-1 to TRBJ1-1; D call uncertain. V was trimmed by 0 bases and J by 0 bases, leaving 6 bases between them. Germline values: CDR1 SGHRS, CDR2 YFSETQ. This CDR3 contains 14 residues. This CDR3 is CASSLGHLNTEAFF. DNA for the CDR3: TGCGCCAGCAGCTTGGGACACTTGAACACTGAAGCTTTCTTT.

The chain recombines TRBV12-3 or TRBV12-4 with TRBJ2-7; 7 bases line up with TRBD1. After removal of 5 bases from V and 2 bases from J, the junction contained 3 bases not matched to a gene. The CDR3 has 13 residues. In nucleotides, the CDR3 is TGTGCCAGCAGTCTGACAGGGACCTACGAGCAGTACTTC. It yields the protein CASSLTGTYEQYF.

This clone was seen once. The V call is TRBV6-2 or TRBV6-3, the J call TRBJ1-5, with D possibly being TRBD1 (5 bases). V was clipped by 5 bases and J by 3 bases, with 14 bases between them. The CDR3 covers 15 residues. Germline CDR1 reads MNHEY; CDR2 reads SVGEGT. CDR3 sequence reads: CASSGPDSPNQPQHF. In nucleotides, the CDR3 is TGTGCCAGCAGTGGCCCTGACAGCCCCAATCAGCCCCAGCATTTT.

V gene TRBV6-5 combines with J gene TRBJ1-6, with TRBD1 as a possible D gene (6 bases). This CDR3 has 13 residues. V was cut by 6 bases and J by 15 bases, with 18 bases left in between. The germline CDR1 and CDR2 sequences are MNHEY and SVGAGI. CDR3 nucleotides: TGTGCCAGCAGGTTGGGGGCCCTGGAGGACCTCCACTTT. As protein: CASRLGALEDLHF.

The genes are TRBV29-1 and TRBJ2-7; D is perhaps TRBD2 (6 bases). Germline CDR1 and CDR2: SQVTM and ANQGSEA. The CDR3 sequence is 14 residues long. V lost 4 bases and J lost 2, with 15 bases in between. The CDR3 reads CSVGLPGVTYEQYF. In DNA form, the CDR3 reads TGCAGCGTTGGACTCCCGGGAGTCACCTACGAGCAGTACTTC.